The table lists the clone carrying this TCR beta chain with a count of one. V lost 7 bases and J 4 bases, leaving 16 bases between the germline ends. The CDR3 sequence is 14 residues long. Germline CDR1 and CDR2: SEHNR and FQNEAQ (reference sequence). The data were obtained in a study of blood T cell repertoires in COVID-19. Study overall: PBMCs, B-cell-depleted T cells, or T cells were the source of the cDNA or gDNA that made up the material.

Sequencing was performed with immunoSEQ multiplex PCR; in TCRdb, only in-frame clones are kept and a portion is missing. The sample shows a few hundred thousand clones, about 90% of them seen only once. Sequenced: PBMCs or T cells enriched from blood (not recorded which). This clonotype originated in a woman in her 30s who had recovered from COVID-19. The rearrangement joins TRBV7-9 to TRBJ1-1; perhaps TRBD1 as D (6 bases). The CDR3 DNA reads TGTGCCAGCAACTTCCAACAGGGTGGCACTGAAGCTTTCTTT. This gives the protein CASNFQQGGTEAFF. Based on the CDR3 plus reference TRBV7-9 and TRBJ1-1, the full variable domain is DTGVSQNPRHKITKRGQNVTFRCDPISEHNRLYWYRQTLGQGPEFLTYFQNEAQLEKSRLLSDRFSAERPKGSFSTLEIQRTEQGDSAMYLCASNFQQGGTEAFFGQGTRLTVV.